This T cell receptor (beta chain) was profiled in a study of T cells after yellow fever vaccination. Each CDR3 protein is one row after TCRdb ran MiXCR on the 5' RACE reads. The table shows about 350,000 distinct CDR3 sequences, with 12% occurring only once. The source was CD4+ T cells sorted from PBMCs, collected 15 days after the yellow fever booster vaccination. The receptor was isolated from a man in his late teens or twenties who received the YFV17D yellow fever vaccine.

The CDR3 nucleotides read TGCAGCGCGACCCAACAGGGAAGGGGCACTGAAGCTTTCTTT. Its translation: CSATQQGRGTEAFF. The chain employs TRBV20-1 and TRBJ1-1; tentatively, D is TRBD1 (6 bases). Germline lookup yields CDR1 DFQATT and CDR2 SNEGSKA (reference sequence). The CDR3 is 14 amino acids.